The T cell receptor beta chain under discussion was sequenced for a study of blood T cell repertoires in COVID-19. Study context: Italy, Spain and the United States were the sources of the convalescent and acute COVID-19 samples. T cells, B-cell-depleted T cells, or PBMCs supplied cDNA or gDNA.

Using immunoSEQ multiplex PCR, the repertoire was profiled, and TCRdb retains in-frame clones only, with some absent. In the table there are tens of thousands of clones, about 86% of which are singletons. The ends lost 6 bases at V and 0 bases at J; junction bases unmatched: 7. The CDR3 loop spans 17 amino acids. From germline, CDR1 is SNHLY and CDR2 FYNNEI. The specimen sequenced was peripheral blood. The TCR sequence derives from a man aged 55 to 70 with acute or convalescent COVID-19. The chain employs TRBV2 and TRBJ2-1; TRBD2 aligns across 11 bases. The CDR3: CASSQTSGVSSYNEQFF. The CDR3 bases are TGTGCCAGCAGCCAGACTAGCGGGGTGAGCTCCTACAATGAGCAGTTCTTC.